This T cell receptor beta chain was obtained from a study of beta chain features in type 1 diabetes. Study-wide background: Across the samples, some 99 million sorted cells were examined in total. Whole-study findings and limits: Among patients, naive, central memory and Treg TCRB repertoires appeared more similar than among healthy donors. PCR might pick shorter templates more often, in the same way for patients and controls. Shortening that was moderate but significant affected the TCRB CDR3s of Type 1 diabetes patients in all four CD4+ subsets.

Germline CDR1 and CDR2: SGHNT and YYREEE (reference sequence). Trimming cost V 4 bases and J 2 bases, with 13 bases left between them. CDR3 length: 14 amino acids. Expressed TCRB transcripts got sequenced, as all isolated RNA was reverse transcribed. Generated by immunoSEQ multiplex PCR, the TCRdb table keeps only in-frame clones and is missing some. Of around 25,000 clones in the sample, roughly 66% are singletons; the top ten hold 3.5% to 4.5%. In total, each donor contributed a single heparinised blood draw that averaged around 0.12 L. On this clone: The antigen is not known.

This receptor was obtained from a man in his late teens or twenties with type 1 diabetes. Sequencing was carried out using Tregs from blood. The chain recombines TRBV5-4 with TRBJ2-7, with D possibly TRBD2 on 6 matching bases. The CDR3 bases are TGTGCCAGCAGCCCAACGACGGGAGCCTACGAGCAGTACTTC. It translates to CASSPTTGAYEQYF. Full variable domain (outside the CDR3, taken from reference TRBV5-4 and TRBJ2-7): ETGVTQSPTHLIKTRGQQVTLRCSSQSGHNTVSWYQQALGQGPQFIFQYYREEENGRGNFPPRFSGLQFPNYSSELNVNALELDDSALYLCASSPTTGAYEQYFGPGTRLTVT.